This entry features one T cell receptor (beta chain) sequence. V was clipped by 1 base and J by 9 bases; unmatched bases: 5. The CDR3 has 13 residues. Germline assignment: CDR1 LNHDA and CDR2 SQIVND (reference sequence). In the original processing: Scientists estimated how many nucleated cells there were by amplifying reference gene primers. Some clones are missing from TCRdb's copy, which holds only in-frame ones; the method was immunoSEQ multiplex PCR. V and J calls and clone size follow that table, whereas D and trimming were derived from the DNA. The table lists approximately 200,000 clones, about 80% of them singletons. These data are taken from a study of blood T cell repertoires in COVID-19. At the level of the study: Sites in the United States, Italy and Spain provided acute and convalescent COVID-19 samples. From T cells, B-cell-depleted T cells, or PBMCs came the material, which was cDNA or gDNA.

Source material: peripheral blood. The chain employs TRBV19 and TRBJ2-5; 7 positions agree with TRBD2. This receptor was identified in a woman in her thirties who had recovered from COVID-19. The CDR3, as DNA: TGTGCCAGTAGTATAGGGTCACGGGGGGCCCAGTACTTC. It encodes CASSIGSRGAQYF.